The clone carrying this TCR beta chain was counted a few times. Its antigen remains unknown. TCRdb itself ran the reads through MiXCR, one entry per CDR3 protein. The repertoire holds 200,000 to 250,000 distinct CDR3 sequences, about 39% seen once, with 59% in the top ten. This entry is derived from a study of T cell repertoires in cytomegalovirus infection. Overall study context: Recently identified HLA-C-restricted and well-studied HLA-B-restricted CMV epitopes were used. CMV infection and matching HLA type were both indicated by public TCR beta signatures.

Study conclusions and caveats: Dominating the ex vivo response were TCR beta clonotypes that were CMV-specific and HLA-C-restricted.

Sequenced material: CD8+ T cells from cultured PBMCs, taken from culture after CMV antigen stimulation. The TCR comes from a human donor in good health (CMV status not recorded). Some clones in this sample may be carry-over from other donors' samples.

The CDR3 DNA follows: TGTGCCAGCAGGGAAGTTGGGGACAGCTTCTACGAGCAGTACTTC. It encodes CASREVGDSFYEQYF. V is TRBV27 and J is TRBJ2-7; TRBD1 matches at 7 bases. J lost 3 bases, V lost 6 bases, and 11 bases had no gene match. The CDR3 is 15 amino acids. Germline CDR1 is MNHEY and CDR2 is SMNVEV (reference sequence).